Included here is one TCR beta chain sequence, with context. This clone was seen a single time. What antigen it recognizes has not been identified. Within one base of it there is no much larger clone, and no base qualities were kept. Repertoires were sampled multiple times during chemoradiotherapy, which allowed clonal expansion in the tumor microenvironment to be followed. Relative to germline, V is missing 4 bases and J is missing 6 bases, with 8 bases of the junction outside any gene match. Its CDR3 holds 16 amino acids, cysteine through phenylalanine. The sequence is cut down to CDR3 DNA, 48 bases in frame from base 1. According to the germline V gene (reference sequence), CDR1 reads SEHNR and CDR2 reads FQNEAQ. This sample was included in a study of chemoradiotherapy in HPV16-positive cancers (dated 2022 in TCRdb). Regarding the complete study: Using functional T-cell assays on cells from a couple of HPV16-positive patients, the researchers defined candidate HPV-specific T-cell clones and common TCR motifs. Whether T-cell immunity against the HPV oncoproteins E6 and E7 changes during chemoradiotherapy and whether survival is affected by this immunity were examined in the study. The candidate HPV-specific TCRs and motifs were subsequently tracked in TCR repertoires obtained from some 80 patients with HPV-related cancers. Study-wide conclusions, independent of this receptor: Expansion of candidate HPV-specific clones and E7-related TCR motifs was observed in the tumor microenvironment during treatment, whereas no such expansion was observed for non-HPV-specific T cells. The survival association was reported for HPV16-positive patients, and the functional definition of HPV-specific T cells was derived from only a couple of HPV16-positive patients. In HPV16-positive patients, expansion of HPV-responsive T cells during chemoradiotherapy was found to be associated with improved recurrence-free survival.

The method was the immunoSEQ multiplex PCR assay. In TCRdb, the immuneACCESS table is reduced to in-frame sequences with V and J assigned. These tables do not hold every clone; where another copy was compared, an unresolved V gene accounts for under half, and the others remain unexplained. Within this sample are around 1,200 clones, with 65% to 85% of them counted one time only. In total, the top ten clones hold 5.9% of the sample. The receptor was derived from a human donor with HPV-associated anogenital cancer. The rearranged chain carries TRBV7-9 and TRBJ2-7; TRBD2 aligns with 14 central bases. The material was tumor tissue, obtained from a patient who underwent chemoradiotherapy. CDR3 sequence: CASSSRLAGGLAEQYF. At the DNA level, the sequence is TGTGCCAGCAGCTCTAGACTAGCGGGGGGGCTTGCCGAGCAGTACTTC.